The 29 T cell receptor beta chains given below trace back to one sample, sequenced in a study of T cells in Graves' hyperthyroidism and ophthalmopathy. Researchers took RNA transcripts and amplified the TCR beta CDR3 regions from them. HTBI primers were employed in a first-round RT-PCR of the TCR CDR3. TCRdb re-called the multiplex PCR reads with MiXCR, one entry per CDR3 protein. The sample carries 700,000 to 850,000 distinct CDR3 sequences, 35% recorded once. Sequencing used blood. Receptors were obtained from a woman aged 40 to 50 with Graves' hyperthyroidism.

This clonotype was recorded at least ten times. This chain links TRBV20-1 with TRBJ1-2; maybe TRBD1 (5 bases). Trimming cost V 1 base and J 6 bases, with 15 bases left between them. CDR1 is DFQATT, CDR2 SNEGSKA, per germline (reference sequence). The CDR3 is 14 residues long. CDR3 DNA sequence: TGCAGTGCTAGAGTGGACACGGCTTGGGATGGCTACACCTTC. Protein: CSARVDTAWDGYTF.

The sample holds many counts of this clonotype. The chain is built from TRBV7-2 and TRBJ2-7; tentative D call: TRBD1 (5 bases). Germline V gene sequence: CDR1 SGHTA, CDR2 FQGNSA. The V end was cut by 4 bases, the J end by 6 bases, with 19 bases between. CDR3 size: 15 residues. CDR3 DNA: TGTGCCAGCAGCTCTCAAGGGGCCCAAGGCGGCGAGCAGTACTTC. As protein: CASSSQGAQGGEQYF.

This clonotype was detected a few times. The V and J genes are TRBV4-3 and TRBJ1-2; D remains unclear. The CDR3 extends over 17 amino acids. Germline V gene data show CDR1 as LGHNA and CDR2 as YSLEER. Trimming pared 0 bases from V and 5 bases from J, leaving 19 bases between. CDR3 in DNA: TGCGCCAGCAGCCAAGAGGGTCGCGTAAACGGCCGGTATGGCTACACCTTC. It encodes CASSQEGRVNGRYGYTF.

This clonotype was found many times. The chain couples TRBV25-1 to TRBJ1-4; a possible D gene is TRBD1 (5 bases). CDR1 is MGHDK, CDR2 SYGVNS, per germline. The CDR3 totals 14 residues. V was clipped by 1 base and J by 2 bases, with 5 bases between them. DNA for the CDR3: TGTGCCAGCAGTGAATCAGGGACTAATGAAAAACTGTTTTTT. It encodes CASSESGTNEKLFF.

The V call is TRBV10-3, the J call TRBJ2-7; perhaps TRBD1 as D (6 bases). Germline CDR1 reads ENHRY; CDR2 reads SYGVKD. This CDR3 is 14 amino acids long. V dropped 10 bases and J dropped 2 bases, with 18 bases sitting between them. The CDR3 DNA is TGTGCCACTTTGGGGGCCCACAACCCCTACGAGCAGTACTTC. The encoded protein is CATLGAHNPYEQYF.

The chain links TRBV29-1 to TRBJ1-5, with no clear D. V was clipped by 6 bases and J by 3 bases, with 12 bases between them. The CDR3 is 13 amino acids. Germline CDR1 reads SQVTM; CDR2 reads ANQGSEA. The CDR3 DNA reads as TGCAGCGTCCGTACCGGGGACAATCAGCCCCAGCATTTT. Translated: CSVRTGDNQPQHF.

A remark on this clonotype: One end of the junction fails to match germline, which may point to a read error. The rearrangement joins TRBV25-1 to TRBJ2-7; 8 nucleotides match TRBD2. The germline gives CDR1 MGHDK, CDR2 SYGVNS. The CDR3 sequence is 15 residues long. Here the CDR3 reads CTSSQDSGLGYEQYF. For the CDR3, the DNA is TGTACCAGCAGCCAGGACTCGGGACTAGGGTACGAGCAGTACTTC.

This clonotype was seen repeatedly, ten times or more. The rearrangement links TRBV6-5 to TRBJ1-1; D remains ambiguous. Trimming took 6 bases from V and 4 from J, leaving 12 bases between them. CDR3 size: 13 residues. CDR1 is MNHEY and CDR2 is SVGAGI in the germline V gene. For the CDR3, the DNA is TGTGCCAGCAGGGCTCACAGTCGCACTGAAGCTTTCTTT. It yields the protein CASRAHSRTEAFF.

This clonotype was detected many times. The chain links TRBV19 to TRBJ1-4, with 7 bases fitting TRBD1. Germline trimming cut 5 bases from V and 3 bases from J; bases unmatched to any gene: 6. Germline CDR1 is LNHDA and CDR2 is SQIVND (reference sequence). The CDR3 covers 15 residues. The CDR3 bases are TGTGCCAGTAGTGTGGGGACAGTACCTAATGAAAAACTGTTTTTT. Its protein is CASSVGTVPNEKLFF.

This chain connects TRBV7-2 to TRBJ1-2; D gene ambiguous. The CDR3 totals 16 residues. Germline V gene lookup returns CDR1 SGHTA and CDR2 FQGNSA. The ends were cut back, 1 base at V and 4 bases at J, with 16 bases in the middle. This CDR3 is CASSLDWPKDVYGYTF. The DNA for the CDR3 is TGTGCCAGCAGCTTAGATTGGCCCAAGGACGTCTATGGCTACACCTTC.

This CDR3 reads CASSLSRDLTGELFF. The CDR3 DNA follows: TGTGCCAGCAGTTTATCGAGGGACTTGACCGGGGAGCTGTTTTTT. This chain links TRBV6-5 with TRBJ2-2; D possibly corresponds to TRBD2 (6 bases). Germline V lookup: CDR1 MNHEY, CDR2 SVGAGI. CDR3 length equals 15 residues. The V end was cut by 4 bases, the J end by 5 bases, with 14 bases between.

This clonotype was seen more than once but under ten times. The rearrangement uses TRBV6-1 and TRBJ2-7; weak D call: TRBD1 (6 bases). This CDR3 region has 14 residues. Trimming pared 5 bases from V and 3 bases from J, leaving 14 bases between. Germline V gene sequence: CDR1 MNHNS, CDR2 SASEGT. The CDR3 spells CASSTRTDFYEQYF. For the CDR3, the DNA is TGTGCCAGCAGTACTAGGACAGATTTCTACGAGCAGTACTTC.

Regarding this clonotype: The junction departs from the called germline gene at one end, perhaps through a read error. The gene calls are TRBV7-9 and TRBJ1-5, with unresolved D. The CDR3 length is 18 residues. The germline V gene has CDR1 SEHNR and CDR2 FQNEAQ (reference sequence). The CDR3 nucleotides read TGTGCCAGCAGTTTAGAATCAGAAGGGCTACCTAGCAATCAGCCCCAGCATTTT. Encoded protein: CASSLESEGLPSNQPQHF. Full variable domain (remainder filled in from reference TRBV7-9 and TRBJ1-5): DTGVSQNPRHKITKRGQNVTFRCDPISEHNRLYWYRQTLGQGPEFLTYFQNEAQLEKSRLLSDRFSAERPKGSFSTLEIQRTEQGDSAMYLCASSLESEGLPSNQPQHFGDGTRLSIL.

The chain carries TRBV10-3 and TRBJ1-5; D ambiguous. Trimming removed 5 bases from V and 0 bases from J, with 8 bases in between. This CDR3 comprises 14 residues. The germline gives CDR1 ENHRY, CDR2 SYGVKD. The CDR3 sequence is CAISYQVSNQPQHF. The DNA for the CDR3 is TGTGCCATCAGTTATCAGGTTAGCAATCAGCCCCAGCATTTT.

This clonotype was picked up many times. The chain combines TRBV7-9 with TRBJ1-4; D gene ambiguous. Germline V gene data show CDR1 as SEHNR and CDR2 as FQNEAQ (reference sequence). V shed 3 bases and J shed 12 bases, with 11 bases lying between them. This CDR3 contains 12 residues. The CDR3 region is CASSFAQSELFF. The DNA of the CDR3 is TGTGCCAGCAGCTTCGCTCAAAGCGAACTGTTTTTT.

This clonotype came up many times. The V call is TRBV19, the J call TRBJ1-2; tentatively, D is TRBD1 (5 bases). CDR3 length equals 16 residues. CDR1 is LNHDA, CDR2 SQIVND, per germline (reference sequence). Between the trimmed V and J ends, which lost 3 bases and 7 bases, there was a span of 21 bases. For the CDR3, the DNA is TGTGCCAGTAGTATCTTTGTCGGACGGGGGGAGGGTGGCTACACCTTC. Its translation is CASSIFVGRGEGGYTF.

The chain couples TRBV19 to TRBJ1-4; D is unresolved. Germline V gene data show CDR1 as LNHDA and CDR2 as SQIVND (reference sequence). V was trimmed by 7 bases and J by 0 bases, leaving 9 bases between them. The CDR3 has 14 residues. CDR3 protein: CASTSRATNEKLFF. DNA of the CDR3: TGTGCCAGTACCTCGCGGGCAACTAATGAAAAACTGTTTTTT.

The sample holds a few counts of this clonotype. The chain couples TRBV27 to TRBJ1-2; D is possibly TRBD1 (5 bases). Trimming took 7 bases from V and 7 from J, leaving 10 bases between them. The CDR3 runs 11 residues. Germline V gene data show CDR1 as MNHEY and CDR2 as SMNVEV (reference sequence). The CDR3 DNA is TGTGCCAGCAAATCAGGGAGTGGCTACACCTTC. Its protein is CASKSGSGYTF.

The CDR3 bases are TGTGCCAGCAGTTTGCCTACTAAGGCCGAGCAGTACTTC. Protein product: CASSLPTKAEQYF. The chain combines TRBV6-5 with TRBJ2-7; no definite D call. The CDR3 is 13 amino acids. Germline lookup yields CDR1 MNHEY and CDR2 SVGAGI. Trimming cost V 4 bases and J 6 bases, with 13 bases left between them.

This clonotype was observed at least ten times. The genes are TRBV7-9 and TRBJ2-5, with TRBD2 matching 10 bases. This CDR3 has 18 amino acids. Germline lookup yields CDR1 SEHNR and CDR2 FQNEAQ (reference sequence). Trimming took 2 bases from V and 7 from J; bases not matched to a gene: 16. CDR3 in DNA: TGTGCCAGCAGCTTACCCAAACGGCTAGCGGGAGAGTTGGGGACCCAGTACTTC. This codes for CASSLPKRLAGELGTQYF. Based on the CDR3 plus reference TRBV7-9 and TRBJ2-5, the full variable domain is DTGVSQNPRHKITKRGQNVTFRCDPISEHNRLYWYRQTLGQGPEFLTYFQNEAQLEKSRLLSDRFSAERPKGSFSTLEIQRTEQGDSAMYLCASSLPKRLAGELGTQYFGPGTRLLVL.

The J gene is TRBJ1-1, the V gene TRBV18; tentative D call: TRBD1 (5 bases). Germline loops: CDR1 KGHSH, CDR2 LQKENI. This CDR3 region has 14 residues. The V and J ends lost 8 bases and 1 base respectively, with 14 bases between them. The CDR3 DNA follows: TGTGCCAGCACTACAACAGGCGCGAACACTGAAGCTTTCTTT. This sequence encodes CASTTTGANTEAFF.

This clonotype was recorded only once. This rearrangement joins TRBV20-1 to TRBJ2-7; 9 nucleotides line up with TRBD1. The CDR3 has 14 residues. Unmatched junction bases numbered 12, after V lost 6 bases and J lost 6 bases. Germline-derived CDR1 and CDR2 are DFQATT and SNEGSKA (reference sequence). The CDR3 loop is CSAETGTGTGEQYF. DNA for the CDR3: TGCAGTGCGGAAACCGGGACAGGGACTGGCGAGCAGTACTTC.

Regarding this clonotype: A read error may explain this, as a much larger clone is one base away. The rearrangement uses TRBV7-9 and TRBJ1-1; 10 bases are a match to TRBD1. Germline V gene data show CDR1 as SEHNR and CDR2 as FQNEAQ (reference sequence). CDR3 length: 15 residues. The CDR3 sequence: CASSPGTGAVTEASF. CDR3 DNA: TGTGCCAGCAGCCCCGGGACAGGGGCTGTCACTGAAGCTTCCTTT.

This clonotype was seen a handful of times. This sequence joins TRBV29-1 and TRBJ2-7; 8 bases map to TRBD2. Germline CDR1 SQVTM, CDR2 ANQGSEA. Germline trimming cut 7 bases from V and 1 base from J; bases unmatched to any gene: 6. The CDR3 contains 13 residues. The CDR3 sequence: CSAAGGQSYEQYF. CDR3 nucleotides: TGCAGCGCCGCGGGGGGCCAATCCTACGAGCAGTACTTC.

The rearrangement links TRBV24-1 to TRBJ1-6, with D uncertain. Germline V gene data show CDR1 as KGHDR and CDR2 as SFDVKD. The CDR3 is made up of 15 amino acids. V was trimmed by 5 bases and J by 8 bases, leaving 15 bases between them. In DNA, the CDR3 is TGTGCCACCAGTGTTAGCTGGGATACCCATTCACCCCTCCACTTT. Its translation: CATSVSWDTHSPLHF.

The sample holds many counts of this clonotype. The genes are TRBV7-9 and TRBJ1-2; unclear D gene. Trimming shortened V by 4 bases and J by 0 bases, and 6 bases separated the two germline ends. The CDR3 consists of 13 residues. Germline V gene lookup returns CDR1 SEHNR and CDR2 FQNEAQ (reference sequence). CDR3 DNA: TGTGCCAGCAGCTACGGGACTAACTATGGCTACACCTTC. Translated, it gives CASSYGTNYGYTF.

The chain uses TRBV7-9 and TRBJ2-2, with D maybe TRBD1 (6 bases). The CDR3 length is 16 residues. CDR1 is SEHNR and CDR2 is FQNEAQ in the germline V gene (reference sequence). V was pared by 5 bases and J by 7 bases, with 20 bases between. CDR3 sequence: CASSAPGTGIVGELFF. The CDR3 coding sequence is TGTGCCAGCAGCGCCCCCGGTACAGGGATAGTCGGGGAGCTGTTTTTT.

Note on this clonotype: Being one base from a much bigger clone, this may be a read error. This sequence joins TRBV11-1 and TRBJ2-7; D is uncertain. There are 14 residues in the CDR3. Germline V gene lookup returns CDR1 SGHAT and CDR2 FQDESV (reference sequence). V dropped 5 bases and J dropped 2 bases, with 13 bases sitting between them. Written as DNA, the CDR3 is TGTGCCAGCAGCAGACCGGCTACGCCCTACGAGCAGTACTTC. This encodes CASSRPATPYEQYF.

Comments on this clonotype: At one of its ends the junction is not consistent with the germline gene, which may arise from a read error. J is TRBJ1-2 and V is TRBV7-9; D ambiguous. CDR1 is SEHNR, CDR2 FQNEAQ, per germline (reference sequence). CDR3 size: 13 residues. The CDR3, as DNA: TGCGCCAGCAGCCAAGCCGGGCCAAGGGGCTACACCTTC. Residues: CASSQAGPRGYTF.